This paragraph reports one T cell receptor beta chain. This entry comes from a study of blood T cell repertoires in COVID-19. About the research overall: Samples of COVID-19 (acute and convalescent) were obtained from the United States, Italy and Spain. From T cells, B-cell-depleted T cells, or PBMCs came the material, which was cDNA or gDNA.

Original processing methods: The authors estimated nucleated cell counts from reference gene primer amplification. Sequencing was performed with immunoSEQ multiplex PCR; in TCRdb, only in-frame clones are kept and a portion is missing. Clone size and the V and J calls come from that table; the DNA yielded D and trimming. This sample has under 200,000 clones, with around 80% found just once. Cohorts were assigned according to the clinical history that participants reported. This CDR3 region has 13 residues. The germline gives CDR1 MNHNS, CDR2 SASEGT. The V and J ends lost 2 bases and 4 bases respectively, with 6 bases between them.

This chain joins TRBV6-1 and TRBJ1-3; D unclear. This TCR was recovered from a man aged 50 or older who had recovered from COVID-19. The sequenced sample was PBMCs or T cells enriched from blood (not recorded which). The CDR3 DNA follows: TGTGCCAGCAGTGAATCGGGGGGAAACACCATATATTTT. Translation gives CASSESGGNTIYF.